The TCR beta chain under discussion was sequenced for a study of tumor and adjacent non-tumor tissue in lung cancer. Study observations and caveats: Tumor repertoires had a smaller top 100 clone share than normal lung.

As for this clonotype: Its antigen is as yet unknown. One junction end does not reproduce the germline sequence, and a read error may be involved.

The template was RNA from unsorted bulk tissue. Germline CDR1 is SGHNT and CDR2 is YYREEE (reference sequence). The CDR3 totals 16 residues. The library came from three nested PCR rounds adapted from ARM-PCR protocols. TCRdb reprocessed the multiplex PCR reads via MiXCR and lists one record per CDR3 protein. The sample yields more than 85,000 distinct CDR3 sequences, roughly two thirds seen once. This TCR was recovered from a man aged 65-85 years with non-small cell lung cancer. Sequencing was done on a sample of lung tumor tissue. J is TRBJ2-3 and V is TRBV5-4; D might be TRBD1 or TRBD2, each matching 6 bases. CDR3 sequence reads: CAGSLGAGGRTDTQYF. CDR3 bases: TGTGCCGGCAGCTTGGGAGCCGGGGGCAGGACGGATACGCAGTATTTT.